This passage covers 4 T cell receptor beta chains from one sample sequenced in a study of shared clonotypes between healthy human individuals. Libraries were prepared by immunoSEQ multiplex PCR; TCRdb keeps only in-frame clonotypes and omits some of them. The sample holds around 640,000 clones, about 96% seen once. The naive CD8 population came from CD45RO-negative cells selected for CCR7, without terminally differentiated effector memory CD45RA+ cells. Sequencing used naive CD8+ T cells sorted from blood. The receptors originated from a woman aged 25 to 39 in good health.

The gene calls are TRBV10-2 and TRBJ2-7, with D perhaps matching TRBD2 (5 bases). V was shortened by 8 bases and J by 1 base, with 15 bases between the two germline ends. The CDR3 sequence is 14 residues long. The germline gives CDR1 WSHSY, CDR2 SAAADI. The CDR3 protein is CASAEVEASYEQYF. For the CDR3, the DNA is TGCGCCAGCGCCGAGGTGGAGGCATCCTACGAGCAGTACTTC.

This clone was observed a handful of times. V is TRBV25-1 and J is TRBJ2-5; possibly TRBD2 for D (6 bases). Germline-derived CDR1 and CDR2 are MGHDK and SYGVNS. The CDR3 extends over 14 amino acids. With 4 bases removed from V and 9 bases from J, the gap between germline ends came to 18 bases. The CDR3 protein is CASSGEEGGVAQYF. The CDR3 DNA reads TGTGCCAGCAGTGGCGAAGAGGGAGGTGTGGCCCAGTACTTC.

This chain uses TRBV9 with TRBJ1-2, with a tentative D call TRBD1 (5 bases). The ends were cut back, 3 bases at V and 6 bases at J, with 12 bases in the middle. This CDR3 comprises 13 residues. Germline loops: CDR1 SGDLS, CDR2 YYNGEE. The CDR3 sequence is CASSGDVSDGYTF. For the CDR3, the DNA is TGTGCCAGCAGCGGGGACGTATCGGATGGCTACACCTTC.

The rearrangement uses TRBV5-4 and TRBJ2-3; D possibly corresponds to TRBD2 (6 bases). CDR3 length: 17 residues. The germline V gene has CDR1 SGHNT and CDR2 YYREEE (reference sequence). Trimming cost V 3 bases and J 6 bases, with 23 bases left between them. This chain's CDR3 is CASSWGNGGAGSDTQYF. CDR3 bases: TGTGCCAGCAGCTGGGGGAACGGAGGGGCGGGAAGCGATACGCAGTATTTT.